The clone carrying this TCR beta chain was detected a few times. What it binds is unknown. Each CDR3 protein is one row after TCRdb ran MiXCR on the reads. Of approximately 500,000 distinct CDR3 sequences listed, around 27% were seen once; the top ten hold under 15%. These data belong to a study of T cell repertoires in cytomegalovirus infection. Study-wide findings and caveats: CMV-specific TCR beta clonotypes restricted by HLA-C dominated the ex vivo response.

The sample consisted of PBMCs. The clonotype comes from a human donor in good health (CMV status not recorded). Some clones in this sample may be carry-over from other donors' samples.

CDR3 sequence: CASSQSARLDGVAYEQYF. The CDR3 bases are TGTGCCAGCAGCCAATCGGCACGACTGGACGGGGTTGCCTACGAGCAGTACTTC. The V gene is TRBV4-2, the J gene TRBJ2-7; D possibly corresponds to TRBD2 (5 bases). CDR1 is LGHNA and CDR2 is YNFKEQ in the germline V gene. The CDR3 contains 18 residues. V lost 2 bases to trimming and J lost 2 bases, with 22 bases between them.